These T cell receptor beta chains were read from a single sample in a study of T cells in localized non-small cell lung cancer. Some clones are missing from TCRdb's copy, which holds only in-frame ones; the method was immunoSEQ multiplex PCR. The sample contains 37,000 or so clones, 80% to 90% of which appear only once. This specimen was peripheral blood, taken before any cancer treatment. Receptors were obtained from a woman aged 35 to 69 with stage I lung adenocarcinoma. Both conserved end residues are part of each CDR3. A D gene is named only where the DNA matches it firmly. Size values are once, few and many counts, or a class for expanded clones, and some rows have none.

clone size: NA
D gene: NA
V gene: TRBV7-6
J gene: TRBJ2-2
CDR3 DNA: TGTGCCAGCAGCTTAGAGAGTAAGGGGAACGTAAACACCGGGGAGCTGTTTTTT
CDR3 protein: CASSLESKGNVNTGELFF

clone size: once
D gene: NA
V gene: TRBV9
J gene: TRBJ2-7
CDR3 DNA: TGTGCCAGCAGCCCCCAAGGCGGCGCTGGGGCCGAGCAGTACTTC
CDR3 protein: CASSPQGGAGAEQYF

clone size: NA
D gene: NA
V gene: TRBV11-2
J gene: TRBJ1-5
CDR3 DNA: TGTGCCAGCAGCTCCCCCCAGGGGCGGGGATATAGCAATCAGCCCCAGCATTTT
CDR3 protein: CASSSPQGRGYSNQPQHF

clone size: NA
D gene: TRBD2
V gene: TRBV7-2
J gene: TRBJ2-7
CDR3 DNA: TGTGCCAGCAGCCGGACTAGCGGAGGATACTACGAGCAGTACTTC
CDR3 protein: CASSRTSGGYYEQYF

clone size: NA
D gene: NA
V gene: TRBV28
J gene: TRBJ2-7
CDR3 DNA: TGTGCCAGCAGTTTTCAGTCCCCACCTGAGCAGTACTTC
CDR3 protein: CASSFQSPPEQYF

clone size: NA
D gene: NA
V gene: TRBV19
J gene: TRBJ2-3
CDR3 DNA: TGTGCCAGTAGTATGCCGGCCAGCACAGATACGCAGTATTTT
CDR3 protein: CASSMPASTDTQYF

clone size: once
D gene: NA
V gene: TRBV30
J gene: TRBJ1-1
CDR3 DNA: TGTGCCTGGAGTGCGACAGGTAACACTGAAGCTTTCTTT
CDR3 protein: CAWSATGNTEAFF

clone size: NA
D gene: TRBD1
V gene: TRBV2
J gene: TRBJ1-2
CDR3 DNA: TGTGCCAGCAGTGAGCCCGGGACAGGGCTATTC
CDR3 protein: CASSEPGTGLF

clone size: NA
D gene: NA
V gene: TRBV9
J gene: TRBJ2-5
CDR3 DNA: TGTGCCAGCAGCGTTGGTGCGGGACATCCCCAAGAGACCCAGTACTTC
CDR3 protein: CASSVGAGHPQETQYF

clone size: NA
D gene: NA
V gene: TRBV6-1
J gene: TRBJ1-6
CDR3 DNA: TGTGCCAGCAGTGAAGCGGGGACAAGGGGGAATTCACCCCTCCACTTT
CDR3 protein: CASSEAGTRGNSPLHF

clone size: NA
D gene: NA
V gene: TRBV5-4
J gene: TRBJ2-7
CDR3 DNA: TGTGCCAGCAGCTCCTCCTCCTACGAGCAGTACTTC
CDR3 protein: CASSSSSYEQYF

clone size: NA
D gene: NA
V gene: TRBV4-2
J gene: TRBJ2-1
CDR3 DNA: TGTGCCAGCAGCCAAGATCTGGCGGGGAAGTACAATGAGCAGTTCTTC
CDR3 protein: CASSQDLAGKYNEQFF

clone size: NA
D gene: NA
V gene: TRBV19
J gene: TRBJ2-7
CDR3 DNA: TGTGCCACCAAGGGGGGGCAGTCCTACGAGCAGTACTTC
CDR3 protein: CATKGGQSYEQYF

clone size: NA
D gene: TRBD1
V gene: TRBV7-3
J gene: TRBJ2-5
CDR3 DNA: TGTGCCAGCAGCTCAGACAGGGGGGAGACCCAGTACTTC
CDR3 protein: CASSSDRGETQYF

clone size: once
D gene: NA
V gene: TRBV19
J gene: TRBJ2-6
CDR3 DNA: TGTGCCAGTAGTATCCTTCCTTTCGGTTTCGGGGCCAACGTCCTGACTTTC
CDR3 protein: CASSILPFGFGANVLTF

clone size: few
D gene: NA
V gene: TRBV15
J gene: TRBJ2-3
CDR3 DNA: TGTGCCACCAGCAGAGATAAGCCAGATACGCAGTATTTT
CDR3 protein: CATSRDKPDTQYF

clone size: NA
D gene: NA
V gene: TRBV4-1
J gene: TRBJ2-7
CDR3 DNA: TGCGCCAGCAGCCAAGTTGTTGACAGTTTCTACGAGCAGTACTTC
CDR3 protein: CASSQVVDSFYEQYF

clone size: few
D gene: NA
V gene: TRBV2
J gene: TRBJ1-5
CDR3 DNA: TGTGCTACACAGGGAGCGGGTAGTCAGCCCCAGCATTTT
CDR3 protein: CATQGAGSQPQHF

clone size: NA
D gene: TRBD2
V gene: TRBV2
J gene: TRBJ2-3
CDR3 DNA: TGTGCCAGCAGTGATCGGGAGGACACAGATACGCAGTATTTT
CDR3 protein: CASSDREDTDTQYF

clone size: NA
D gene: NA
V gene: TRBV6-5
J gene: TRBJ2-5
CDR3 DNA: TGTGCCAGCAGGGGAACAGCGGGTCCCCAAGAGACCCAGTACTTC
CDR3 protein: CASRGTAGPQETQYF

clone size: NA
D gene: NA
V gene: TRBV7-9
J gene: TRBJ1-5
CDR3 DNA: TGTGCCAGCAGCTTAAAAGGGGATCAGCCCCAGCATTTT
CDR3 protein: CASSLKGDQPQHF

clone size: NA
D gene: NA
V gene: TRBV5-1
J gene: TRBJ1-2
CDR3 DNA: TGCGCCAGCAGCTTGGGGGGGGCGCAGAACTATGGCTACACCTTC
CDR3 protein: CASSLGGAQNYGYTF